Listed below are T cell receptor beta chains from one sample, sequenced in a study of lymphopenia after photon versus proton radiotherapy. TCRdb's copy holds only in-frame clones and misses some; the assay was immunoSEQ multiplex PCR. This sample has 14,000 or so clones, with 82% found just once. Sequencing was performed on peripheral blood, taken from a patient treated with photon-based radiotherapy. The receptors originated from a man over 45 with gastric cancer. Each CDR3 is given with its conserved first and last residue. A D gene is named only where the DNA matches it firmly. Some rows have no size entry. The others give once, few or many, or a class for an expanded clone.

d_call	v_call	j_call	cdr3_length	clone_size	cdr3_aa	cdr3_nt
TRBD1	TRBV4-3	TRBJ1-2	15	NA	CASSQLIGTGYGYTF	TGCGCCAGCAGCCAATTGATAGGGACAGGCTATGGCTACACCTTC
TRBD1	TRBV30	TRBJ2-7	13	NA	CAWMGQGAYEQYF	TGTGCCTGGATGGGACAGGGGGCCTACGAGCAGTACTTC
NA	TRBV7-2	TRBJ2-5	12	NA	CASSRVGETQYF	TGTGCCAGCAGCCGGGTCGGAGAGACCCAGTACTTC
TRBD2	TRBV19	TRBJ2-3	13	NA	CASKGLITDTQYF	TGTGCCAGTAAGGGACTAATCACAGATACGCAGTATTTT
NA	TRBV9	TRBJ2-3	11	NA	CASSVGDTQYF	TGTGCCAGCAGCGTAGGGGATACGCAGTATTTT
TRBD2	TRBV13	TRBJ2-1	17	NA	CASSLMGLAGEGNEQFF	TGTGCCAGCAGCCTAATGGGCCTAGCGGGAGAGGGCAATGAGCAGTTCTTC
NA	TRBV11-1	TRBJ2-2	17	NA	CASSSLTGSGNTGELFF	TGTGCCAGCAGCTCATTAACAGGGAGTGGGAACACCGGGGAGCTGTTTTTT
NA	TRBV6-1	TRBJ1-1	13	NA	CASSRDANTEAFF	TGTGCCAGCAGTAGGGACGCGAACACTGAAGCTTTCTTT
NA	TRBV5-5	TRBJ1-5	14	NA	CASSLVRGNEPQHF	TGTGCCAGCAGCTTGGTCCGGGGGAATGAGCCCCAGCATTTT
NA	TRBV12-5	TRBJ1-1	16	NA	CASGLVPPGQNTEAFF	TGTGCTAGTGGTTTGGTACCCCCGGGCCAGAACACTGAAGCTTTCTTT
TRBD1	TRBV19	TRBJ2-2	15	NA	CATVDRAFNTGELFF	TGTGCCACCGTTGACAGGGCCTTTAACACCGGGGAGCTGTTTTTT
NA	TRBV19	TRBJ2-4	15	NA	CASSMLRLTGNIQYF	TGTGCCAGTAGTATGCTACGGCTGACGGGAAACATTCAGTACTTC
NA	TRBV7-2	TRBJ2-1	13	NA	CASSLTPRGEQFF	TGTGCCAGCAGCTTAACCCCCCGGGGTGAGCAGTTCTTC
NA	TRBV10-3	TRBJ1-3	16	NA	CAISESMGLSGNTIYF	TGTGCCATCAGTGAGTCGATGGGCCTCTCTGGAAACACCATATATTTT
NA	TRBV6-1	TRBJ2-5	15	once	CASSEVSGTSETQYF	TGTGCCAGCAGTGAAGTATCCGGTACCTCAGAGACCCAGTACTTC
TRBD1	TRBV10-1	TRBJ2-7	14	NA	CASSETGQAYEQYF	TGCGCCAGCAGTGAGACAGGACAGGCCTACGAGCAGTACTTC
NA	TRBV6-6	TRBJ2-1	15	NA	CASSSEDTGYFEQFF	TGTGCCAGCAGTTCCGAAGATACGGGGTATTTTGAGCAGTTCTTC
NA	TRBV4-3	TRBJ1-5	15	once	CASSQVWGANQPQHF	TGCGCCAGCAGCCAAGTTTGGGGGGCAAATCAGCCCCAGCATTTT
NA	TRBV25-1	TRBJ1-2	13	NA	CASSVQYNYGYTF	TGTGCCAGCAGTGTTCAGTATAACTATGGCTACACCTTC
TRBD2	TRBV5-8	TRBJ2-5	17	NA	CASSGGSSGGPGETQYF	TGTGCCAGCAGCGGAGGCTCCAGCGGGGGCCCCGGGGAGACCCAGTACTTC
TRBD1	TRBV6-1	TRBJ2-5	12	NA	CAARTGDETQYF	TGTGCCGCCCGGACAGGGGACGAGACCCAGTACTTC
NA	TRBV5-5	TRBJ2-7	13	NA	CASSLVGNDEQYF	TGTGCCAGCAGCTTGGTGGGGAACGACGAGCAGTACTTC
TRBD1	TRBV5-1	TRBJ1-1	14	medium-sized	CASTLTGPNTEAFF	TGCGCCAGCACTTTGACAGGGCCGAACACTGAAGCTTTCTTT
TRBD2	TRBV13	TRBJ2-3	14	NA	CASSLIAGGHTQYF	TGTGCCAGCAGCTTAATAGCGGGGGGCCATACGCAGTATTTT
NA	TRBV21-1	TRBJ2-2	13	few	CATQDRNTGELFF	TGTGCCACCCAGGACAGGAACACCGGGGAGCTGTTTTTT
TRBD2	TRBV6-5	TRBJ2-5	15	few	CASGTSGGPQETQYF	TGTGCCAGCGGGACTAGCGGGGGGCCCCAAGAGACCCAGTACTTC
TRBD2	TRBV5-4	TRBJ2-2	15	NA	CASSFRTSGSGELFF	TGTGCCAGCAGCTTCAGAACTAGCGGGAGCGGGGAGCTGTTTTTT
NA	TRBV14	TRBJ1-1	16	NA	CASSRGYSGENTEAFF	TGTGCCAGCAGCCGTGGCTACTCAGGGGAGAACACTGAAGCTTTCTTT
NA	TRBV11-3	TRBJ2-7	15	NA	CATKVVDQIRYEQYF	TGTGCCACCAAAGTCGTGGATCAGATAAGGTACGAGCAGTACTTC
NA	TRBV10-2	TRBJ1-5	14	NA	CASSESGSNQPQHF	TGCGCCAGCAGTGAGTCGGGCAGCAATCAGCCCCAGCATTTT
NA	TRBV7-8	TRBJ2-5	14	NA	CASSLGVGQETQYF	TGTGCCAGCAGCTTAGGAGTCGGCCAAGAGACCCAGTACTTC
NA	TRBV7-9	TRBJ2-4	17	once	CASSLAGQGSAKNIQYF	TGTGCCAGCAGCTTAGCGGGTCAGGGTAGCGCCAAAAACATTCAGTACTTC
NA	TRBV10-3	TRBJ1-2	16	large	CAISESRWGDGYGYTF	TGTGCCATCAGTGAGTCGAGGTGGGGAGACGGCTATGGCTACACCTTC
TRBD1	TRBV19	TRBJ1-5	15	NA	CASSYGAGGGQPQHF	TGTGCCAGTAGTTATGGGGCAGGGGGCGGTCAGCCCCAGCATTTT
NA	TRBV27	TRBJ2-7	15	NA	CASSLSGNPSYEQYF	TGTGCCAGCAGTTTATCAGGGAACCCCTCCTACGAGCAGTACTTC
NA	TRBV6-4	TRBJ2-1	13	few	CASSETQYNEQFF	TGTGCCAGCAGCGAGACCCAGTACAATGAGCAGTTCTTC
TRBD1	TRBV11-2	TRBJ2-3	16	NA	CASSLRQGQIRDTQYF	TGTGCCAGCAGCTTGCGACAGGGACAGATACGAGATACGCAGTATTTT
NA	TRBV29-1	TRBJ1-1	15	NA	CSVEGAGVIDTEAFF	TGCAGCGTTGAAGGGGCAGGTGTAATCGACACTGAAGCTTTCTTT
NA	TRBV9	TRBJ1-6	15	NA	CASSVAGSYNSPLHF	TGTGCCAGCAGCGTAGCGGGCTCCTATAATTCACCCCTCCACTTT
NA	TRBV15	TRBJ2-7	14	NA	CATSRPLTGYEQYF	TGTGCCACCAGCAGACCCTTGACGGGATACGAGCAGTACTTC
NA	TRBV7-8	TRBJ2-1	15	NA	CASKSSPLSSNEQFF	TGTGCCAGCAAAAGCTCCCCCTTGTCTAGCAATGAGCAGTTCTTC